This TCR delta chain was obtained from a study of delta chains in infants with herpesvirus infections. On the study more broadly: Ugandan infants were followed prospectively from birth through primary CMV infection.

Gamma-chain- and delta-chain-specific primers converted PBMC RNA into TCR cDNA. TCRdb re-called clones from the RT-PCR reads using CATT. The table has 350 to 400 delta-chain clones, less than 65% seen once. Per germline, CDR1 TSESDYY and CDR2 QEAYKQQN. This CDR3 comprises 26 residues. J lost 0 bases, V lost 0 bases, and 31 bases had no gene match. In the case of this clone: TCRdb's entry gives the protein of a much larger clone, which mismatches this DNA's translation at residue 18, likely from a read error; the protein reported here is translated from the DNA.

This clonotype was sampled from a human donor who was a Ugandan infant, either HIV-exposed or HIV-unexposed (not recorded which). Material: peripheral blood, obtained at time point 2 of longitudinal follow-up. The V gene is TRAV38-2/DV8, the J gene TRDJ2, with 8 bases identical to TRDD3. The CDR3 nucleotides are TGTGCTTATAGGAGCGTCGGGTTTTCCCGCAGATGTACTGGGGGTCATAATCACCCTTTGACAGCACAACTCTTCTTT. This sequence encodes CAYRSVGFSRRCTGGHNHPLTAQLFF.